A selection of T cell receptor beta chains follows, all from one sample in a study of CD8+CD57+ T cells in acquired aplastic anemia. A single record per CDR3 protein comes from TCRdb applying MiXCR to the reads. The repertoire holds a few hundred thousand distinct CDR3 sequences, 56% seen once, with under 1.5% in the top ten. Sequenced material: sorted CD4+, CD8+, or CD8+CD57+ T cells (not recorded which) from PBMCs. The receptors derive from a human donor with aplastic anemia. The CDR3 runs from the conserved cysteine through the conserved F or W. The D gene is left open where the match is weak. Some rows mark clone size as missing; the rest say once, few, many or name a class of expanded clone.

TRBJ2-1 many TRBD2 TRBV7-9 CASSGISGGYNEQFF TGTGCCAGCAGCGGCATTTCGGGGGGGTACAATGAGCAGTTCTTC
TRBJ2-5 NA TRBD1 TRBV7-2 CASSFGDRGPETQYF TGTGCCAGCAGCTTTGGTGACAGGGGGCCGGAGACCCAGTACTTC
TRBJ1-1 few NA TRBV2 CASKVRVLSEAFF TGTGCCAGCAAGGTGCGGGTTTTGTCTGAAGCTTTCTTT
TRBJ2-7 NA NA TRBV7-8 CASSSDGPYEQYF TGTGCCAGCAGCTCGGACGGTCCCTACGAGCAGTACTTC
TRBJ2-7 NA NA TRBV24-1 CATSDSTGEGIYEQYF TGTGCCACCAGTGACTCGACGGGGGAAGGAATCTACGAGCAGTACTTC
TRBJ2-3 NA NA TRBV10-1 CAARDSGMRADTQYF TGCGCCGCCCGGGACTCCGGTATGCGTGCAGATACGCAGTATTTT
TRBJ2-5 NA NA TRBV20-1 CSARDQHQAAPETQYF TGCAGTGCTAGAGATCAACATCAGGCCGCTCCGGAGACCCAGTACTTC
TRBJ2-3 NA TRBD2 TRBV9 CASSVSGGTDTQYF TGTGCCAGCAGCGTTAGCGGGGGGACAGATACGCAGTATTTT
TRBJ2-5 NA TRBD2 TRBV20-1 CSARGSFWLAGEETQYF TGCAGTGCTAGAGGTTCTTTCTGGCTAGCGGGGGAAGAGACCCAGTACTTC
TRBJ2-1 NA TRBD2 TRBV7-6 CDSSSQGLASNEQFF TGTGACAGCAGCTCCCAGGGACTAGCTTCAAATGAGCAGTTCTTC
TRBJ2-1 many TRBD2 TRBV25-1 CASSEMGGSSYNEQFF TGTGCCAGCAGTGAGATGGGCGGGAGCTCCTACAATGAGCAGTTCTTC
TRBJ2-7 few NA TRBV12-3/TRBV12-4 CASSLRTYEQYF TGTGCCAGCAGTTTGCGCACCTACGAGCAGTACTTC
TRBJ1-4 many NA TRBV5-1 CASSLQGPNEKLFF TGCGCCAGCAGCTTACAGGGTCCTAATGAAAAACTGTTTTTT
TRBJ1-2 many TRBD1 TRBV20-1 CSARGTGLYGYTF TGCAGTGCTAGGGGGACAGGGCTCTATGGCTACACCTTC
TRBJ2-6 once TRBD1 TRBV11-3 CASNRQGGLFGANVLTF TGTGCCAGCAACCGACAGGGGGGCTTGTTTGGGGCCAACGTCCTGACTTTC
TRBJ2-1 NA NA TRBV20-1 CSARLARGGEQFF TGCAGTGCTAGACTAGCGAGAGGAGGCGAGCAGTTCTTC
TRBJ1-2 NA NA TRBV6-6 CASTYRVGYGYTF TGTGCCAGCACCTACAGGGTGGGCTATGGCTACACCTTC
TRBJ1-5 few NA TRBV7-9 CASSRLGQPQHF TGTGCCAGCAGCCGACTAGGACAGCCCCAGCATTTT
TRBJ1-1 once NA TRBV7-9 CASSPGQIMNTEAFF TGTGCCAGCAGCCCGGGCCAGATTATGAACACTGAAGCTTTCTTT
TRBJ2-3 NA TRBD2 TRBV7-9 CASNFVLARGTDTQYF TGTGCCAGCAACTTCGTACTAGCGAGGGGCACAGATACGCAGTATTTT
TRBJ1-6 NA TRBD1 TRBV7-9 CASSPGQGYSPLHF TGTGCCAGCAGCCCTGGACAGGGATATTCACCCCTCCACTTT
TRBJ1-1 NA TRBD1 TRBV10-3 CAISWDRVNTEAFF TGTGCCATCAGCTGGGACAGGGTTAACACTGAAGCTTTCTTT
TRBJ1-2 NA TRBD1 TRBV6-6 CASSYLGQNYGYTF TGTGCCAGCAGTTACCTGGGACAGAACTATGGCTACACCTTC
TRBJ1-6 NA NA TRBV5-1 CASSLSRDHHLHF TGCGCCAGCAGCTTGTCTAGGGACCACCACCTCCACTTT
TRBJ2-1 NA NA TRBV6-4 CASSSAGPGNEQFF TGTGCCAGCAGTTCTGCGGGGCCGGGGAATGAGCAGTTCTTC
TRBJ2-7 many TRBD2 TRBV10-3 CAISPPGGEQYF TGTGCCATCAGTCCCCCCGGGGGGGAGCAGTACTTC
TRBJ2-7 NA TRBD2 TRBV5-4 CASSFLAGNEREQYF TGTGCCAGCAGCTTTCTAGCGGGAAATGAACGCGAGCAGTACTTC
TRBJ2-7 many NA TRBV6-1 CASSDRPSNSYEQYF TGTGCCAGCAGTGACCGCCCCAGCAACTCCTACGAGCAGTACTTC
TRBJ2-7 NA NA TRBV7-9 CASSLSSGGGSSYEQYF TGTGCCAGCAGCTTATCCTCGGGGGGCGGCTCCTCCTACGAGCAGTACTTC
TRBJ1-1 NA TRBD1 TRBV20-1 CSARTGSTNTEAFF TGCAGTGCGCGGACAGGGTCGACCAACACTGAAGCTTTCTTT
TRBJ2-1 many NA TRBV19 CASSISQTPRYNEQFF TGTGCCAGTAGTATCTCTCAGACCCCCCGCTACAATGAGCAGTTCTTC
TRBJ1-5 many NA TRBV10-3 CAISDAGFNQPQHF TGTGCCATCAGCGACGCAGGCTTCAATCAGCCCCAGCATTTT
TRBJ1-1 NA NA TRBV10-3 CAISRYGNMNTEAFF TGTGCCATCAGTCGGTACGGCAACATGAACACTGAAGCTTTCTTT
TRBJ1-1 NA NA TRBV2 CASSEPPEEGSNTEAFF TGTGCCAGCAGTGAGCCCCCCGAAGAGGGATCGAACACTGAAGCTTTCTTT
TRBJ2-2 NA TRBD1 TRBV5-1 CASSTGQGTGELFF TGCGCCAGCAGCACAGGACAGGGCACCGGGGAGCTGTTTTTT
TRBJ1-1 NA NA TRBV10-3 CAISPLGTEAFF TGTGCCATCAGTCCCTTGGGGACTGAAGCTTTCTTT
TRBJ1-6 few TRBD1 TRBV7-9 CASSDGQGVFNSPLHF TGTGCCAGCAGCGACGGACAGGGCGTTTTTAATTCACCCCTCCACTTT
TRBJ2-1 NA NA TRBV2 CASSDGRADRGDEQFF TGTGCCAGCAGTGACGGCAGGGCGGACCGTGGGGATGAGCAGTTCTTC
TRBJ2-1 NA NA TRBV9 CASSVAGSNEQFF TGTGCCAGCAGCGTAGCGGGGTCCAATGAGCAGTTCTTC
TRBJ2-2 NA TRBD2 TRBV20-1 CSARTSGTGELFF TGCAGTGCTAGAACTAGCGGGACCGGGGAGCTGTTTTTT
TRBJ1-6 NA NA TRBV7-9 CTSSRQADGSPLHF TGTACCAGCAGCCGACAGGCCGACGGTTCACCCCTCCACTTT
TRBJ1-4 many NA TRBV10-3 CAITPTEGEKLFF TGTGCCATCACTCCCACCGAAGGAGAAAAACTGTTTTTT
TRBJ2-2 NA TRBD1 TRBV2 CASSEGQSGIGELFF TGTGCCAGCAGTGAGGGACAGAGTGGGATCGGGGAGCTGTTTTTT
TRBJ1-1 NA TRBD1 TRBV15 CATSRDRQGTEAFF TGTGCCACCAGCCGAGATCGACAGGGAACTGAAGCTTTCTTT
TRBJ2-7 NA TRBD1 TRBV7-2 CASSSQGSYEQYF TGTGCCAGCAGCTCACAGGGGTCCTACGAGCAGTACTTC
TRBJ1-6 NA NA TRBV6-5 CASSDELNSPLHF TGTGCCAGCAGTGACGAGCTTAATTCACCCCTCCACTTT
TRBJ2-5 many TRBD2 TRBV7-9 CASSLSGSWETQYF TGTGCCAGCAGCTTAAGCGGGAGTTGGGAGACCCAGTACTTC
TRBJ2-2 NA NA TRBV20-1 CSARAPPGRRSTGELFF TGCAGTGCTAGAGCGCCACCAGGACGACGCTCGACCGGGGAGCTGTTTTTT
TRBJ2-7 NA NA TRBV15 CATSSLFSGLTYEQYF TGTGCCACCAGCAGCTTGTTCTCAGGGCTTACCTACGAGCAGTACTTC
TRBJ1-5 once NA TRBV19 CASSPRQAEPQHF TGTGCCAGTAGTCCCCGACAGGCCGAGCCCCAGCATTTT
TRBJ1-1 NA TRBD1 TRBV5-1 CASSLAGGTAVYFGDGTEAFF TGCGCCAGCAGCTTGGCCGGCGGGACAGCCGTTTACTTTGGGGACGGGACTGAAGCTTTCTTT
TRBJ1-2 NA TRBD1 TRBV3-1 CASSQEPIPGTGELGYTF TGTGCCAGCAGCCAAGAACCCATTCCCGGGACAGGTGAACTCGGCTACACCTTC
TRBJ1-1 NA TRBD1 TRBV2 CASRRQGGDTEAFF TGTGCCAGCAGGAGACAGGGAGGGGACACTGAAGCTTTCTTT
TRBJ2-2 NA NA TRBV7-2 CASRPSLRSITGKLFF TGTGCCAGCAGGCCCTCGCTACGGTCTATCACCGGGAAGCTGTTTTTT
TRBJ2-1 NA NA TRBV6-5 CASSKEEGDGNYNEQFF TGTGCCAGCAGCAAAGAGGAGGGGGACGGAAACTACAATGAGCAGTTCTTC
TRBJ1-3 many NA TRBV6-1 CASSLQVFSGNTIYF TGTGCCAGCAGCCTACAGGTCTTCTCTGGAAACACCATATATTTT
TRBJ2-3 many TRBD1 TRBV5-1 CASSEMGQAGDTQYF TGCGCCAGCAGCGAAATGGGACAGGCTGGAGATACGCAGTATTTT